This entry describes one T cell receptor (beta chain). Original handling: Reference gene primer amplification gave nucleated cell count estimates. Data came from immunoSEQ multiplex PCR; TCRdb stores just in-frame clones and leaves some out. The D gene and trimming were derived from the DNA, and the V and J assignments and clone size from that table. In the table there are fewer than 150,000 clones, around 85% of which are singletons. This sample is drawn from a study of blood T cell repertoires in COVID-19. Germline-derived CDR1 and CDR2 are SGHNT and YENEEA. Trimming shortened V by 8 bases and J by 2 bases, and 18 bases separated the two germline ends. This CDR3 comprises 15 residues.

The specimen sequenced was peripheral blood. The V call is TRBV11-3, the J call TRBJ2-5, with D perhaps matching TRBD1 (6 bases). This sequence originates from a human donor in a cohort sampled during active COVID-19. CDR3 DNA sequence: TGTGCCAGCTCCGCTTGGGGGACAAATCAAGAGACCCAGTACTTC. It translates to CASSAWGTNQETQYF.